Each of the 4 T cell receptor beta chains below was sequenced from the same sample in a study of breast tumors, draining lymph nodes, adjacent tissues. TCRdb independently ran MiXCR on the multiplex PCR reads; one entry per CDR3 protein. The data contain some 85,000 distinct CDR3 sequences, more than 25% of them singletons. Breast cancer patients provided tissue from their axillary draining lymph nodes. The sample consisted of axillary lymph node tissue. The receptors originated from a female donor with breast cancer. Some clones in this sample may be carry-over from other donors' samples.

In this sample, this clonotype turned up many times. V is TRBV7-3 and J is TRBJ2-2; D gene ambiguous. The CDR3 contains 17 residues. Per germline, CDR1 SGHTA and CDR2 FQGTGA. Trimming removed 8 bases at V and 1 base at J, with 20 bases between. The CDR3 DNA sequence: TGTGCCAGCGACCTTATCAATAGGACGGAGAACACCGGGGAGCTGTTTTTT. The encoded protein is CASDLINRTENTGELFF.

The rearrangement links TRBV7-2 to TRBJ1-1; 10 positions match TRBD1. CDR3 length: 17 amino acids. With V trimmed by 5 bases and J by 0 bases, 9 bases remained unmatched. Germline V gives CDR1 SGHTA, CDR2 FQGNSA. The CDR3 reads CASSPTGGERMNTEAFF. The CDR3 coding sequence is TGTGCCAGCAGCCCGACAGGGGGCGAAAGAATGAACACTGAAGCTTTCTTT.

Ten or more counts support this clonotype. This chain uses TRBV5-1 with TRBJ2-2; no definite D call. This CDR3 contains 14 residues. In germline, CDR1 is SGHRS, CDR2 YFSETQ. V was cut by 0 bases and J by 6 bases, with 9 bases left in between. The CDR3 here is CASSLAWVAGELFF. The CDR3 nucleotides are TGCGCCAGCAGCTTGGCTTGGGTCGCCGGGGAGCTGTTTTTT.

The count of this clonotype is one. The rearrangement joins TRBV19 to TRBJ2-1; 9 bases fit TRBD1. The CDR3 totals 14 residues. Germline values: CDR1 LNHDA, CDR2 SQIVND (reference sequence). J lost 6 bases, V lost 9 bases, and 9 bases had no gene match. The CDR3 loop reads CASRNRDRVNEQFF. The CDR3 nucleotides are TGTGCCAGCCGTAACCGGGACAGGGTCAATGAGCAGTTCTTC.